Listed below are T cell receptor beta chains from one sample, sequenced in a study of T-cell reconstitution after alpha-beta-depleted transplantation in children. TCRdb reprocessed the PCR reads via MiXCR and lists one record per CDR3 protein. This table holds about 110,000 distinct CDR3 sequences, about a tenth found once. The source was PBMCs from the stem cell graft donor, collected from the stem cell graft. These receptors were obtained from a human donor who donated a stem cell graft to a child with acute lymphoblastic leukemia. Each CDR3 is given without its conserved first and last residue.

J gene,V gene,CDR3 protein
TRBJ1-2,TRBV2,ASSEGAAGGFYGYT
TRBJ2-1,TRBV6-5,ASSYDSGRATNEQF
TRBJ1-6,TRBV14,ASSQAYTNNSPLH
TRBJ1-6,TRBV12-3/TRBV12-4,ASRVFGGASNNSPLH
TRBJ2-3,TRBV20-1,SARTSGRALGTDTQY
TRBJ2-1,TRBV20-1,SARGLSGTYNEQF
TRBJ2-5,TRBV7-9,ASRSGGGSETQY
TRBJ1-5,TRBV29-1,SVLDSTYQPQH
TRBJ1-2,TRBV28,ASTSNVGRVSYGYT
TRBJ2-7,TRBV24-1,ATSDRTGEEQY
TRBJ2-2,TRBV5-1,ASSLSGRRLGELF
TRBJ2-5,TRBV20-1,SASPRKETQY
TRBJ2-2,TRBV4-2,ASSQDRVAGELF
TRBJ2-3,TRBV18,ASSPSSGSADTQY
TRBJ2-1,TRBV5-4,ASSLDHLSYNEQF
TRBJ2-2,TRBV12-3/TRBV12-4,ASSRDGPGELF
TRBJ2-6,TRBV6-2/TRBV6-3,ASSYSSSGANVLT
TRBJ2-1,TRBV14,ASTAHQGHRSPQF
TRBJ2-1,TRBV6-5,ASSYGGTTNEQF
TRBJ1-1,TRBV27,ASSPLDRESAF
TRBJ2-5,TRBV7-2,ASSLLSGAQETQY
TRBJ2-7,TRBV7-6,SSRRDRSSYEQY
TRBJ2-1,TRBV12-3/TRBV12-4,ASSWTSGRGDEQF
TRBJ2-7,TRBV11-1,ASSSSGGRSPGKTYEQY
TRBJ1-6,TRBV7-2,ASRRTGGRNSPLH
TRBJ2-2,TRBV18,ASSSPGRHTGELF
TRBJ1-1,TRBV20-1,SARSMNTEAF
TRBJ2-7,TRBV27,ASSLGIGGGEQY
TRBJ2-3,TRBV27,ASSLLGTSDSTDTQY
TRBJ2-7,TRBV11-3,ASRQGPSGEQY
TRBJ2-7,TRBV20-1,SASLDGTGYEQY
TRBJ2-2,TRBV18,ASRPSGTANTGELF
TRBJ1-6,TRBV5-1,ASSLGPTGTVNNSPLH
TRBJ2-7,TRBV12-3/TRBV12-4,ASSLVYEQY
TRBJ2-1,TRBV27,ASSPIAGAYNEQF
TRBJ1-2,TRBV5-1,ASTPGAAGYYGYT
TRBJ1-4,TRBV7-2,ASSTDTATNEKLF
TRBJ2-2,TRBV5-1,ASSGGLDGGELF
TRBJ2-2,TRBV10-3,AISEGANTGELF
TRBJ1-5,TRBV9,ASSLGGLSNQPQH
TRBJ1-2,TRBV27,ASRLTGGWGYT
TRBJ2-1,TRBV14,ASSRSLFSYNEQF
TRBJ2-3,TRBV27,ASSFVQGTDTQY
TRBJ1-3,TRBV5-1,ASSLMDRSGNTIY
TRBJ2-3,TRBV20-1,SARVATSTDTQY
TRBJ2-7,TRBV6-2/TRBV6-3,ASSWSLYEQY
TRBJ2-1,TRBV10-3,AVGGLGGDSHNEQF
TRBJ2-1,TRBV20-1,SALREMNEQF
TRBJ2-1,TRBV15,ATSTNRGNEQF
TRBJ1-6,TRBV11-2,ASSSARDRDGVSNSPLH
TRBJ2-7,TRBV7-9,ASTPESGDGEQY